These T cell receptor beta chains were read from a single sample in a study of shared clonotypes between healthy human individuals. Generated by immunoSEQ multiplex PCR, the TCRdb table keeps only in-frame clones and is missing some. The sample records more than 1 million clones, 70% to 80% being singletons. What was sequenced was memory CD4+ T cells from PBMCs. All receptors come from a man aged 18 to 29 in good health. Some clones in this sample may be carry-over from other donors' samples. Each CDR3 is given with its conserved first and last residue. A D gene is named only where the DNA matches it firmly. Clone size, where shown, is once, few, many, or a class for clones that have expanded.

v_call,cdr3_length,d_call,clone_size,j_call,cdr3_nt,cdr3_aa
TRBV28,14,-,-,TRBJ2-5,TGTGCCAGCAGTGTTCCTAGCGTCCAAGAGACCCAGTACTTC,CASSVPSVQETQYF
TRBV19,16,-,-,TRBJ2-2,TGTGCCAGTAGAGGCGCGGAGGCCCCCAACACCGGGGAGCTGTTTTTT,CASRGAEAPNTGELFF
TRBV7-8,14,-,-,TRBJ2-7,TGTGCCAGCAGCTCTCAACCAGGGAGGTTCGAGCAGTACTTC,CASSSQPGRFEQYF
TRBV7-2,14,-,-,TRBJ2-3,TGTGCCAGCAGCCTGCAGGGAAGCACAGATACGCAGTATTTT,CASSLQGSTDTQYF
TRBV5-1,15,-,-,TRBJ2-2,TGCGCCAGCAGCTTGGCCCCCGTGAACACCGGGGAGCTGTTTTTT,CASSLAPVNTGELFF
TRBV28,16,TRBD2,-,TRBJ2-1,TGTGCCGCAGGCCTATCCGGGACTAGGGTTAGCAATGAGCAGTTCTTC,CAAGLSGTRVSNEQFF
TRBV4-3,17,-,once,TRBJ2-1,TGCGCCAGCAGCCAAGAGGGGGCGCGGGTATCCTACAATGAGCAGTTCTTC,CASSQEGARVSYNEQFF
TRBV9,15,-,-,TRBJ2-3,TGTGCCAGCAGCCCAGCATTATCTACCACAGATACGCAGTATTTT,CASSPALSTTDTQYF
TRBV4-3,15,TRBD1,-,TRBJ2-3,TGCGCCAGCAGCCAAGCAGGGGGCGGTCATGATACGCAGTATTTT,CASSQAGGGHDTQYF
TRBV20-1,10,-,-,TRBJ2-1,TGCAGTGCTAGTCTGACAGGGCAGTTCTTC,CSASLTGQFF
TRBV6-1,16,TRBD2,-,TRBJ2-5,TGTGCCAGCAGTGAGGATAGCGGGATTCGGCGAGAGACCCAGTACTTC,CASSEDSGIRRETQYF
TRBV5-4,16,TRBD2,-,TRBJ2-1,TGTGCCAGCAGCTCAACTAGGGCTAGCGGTTTCAATGAGCAGTTCTTC,CASSSTRASGFNEQFF
TRBV4-1,14,-,-,TRBJ1-1,TGCGCCAGCCGGGGCCCCCTCAAAGGCACTGAAGCTTTCTTT,CASRGPLKGTEAFF
TRBV6-1,13,TRBD1,-,TRBJ2-7,TGTGCCAGCAGTAGGGGACAGGCCTACGAGCAGTACTTC,CASSRGQAYEQYF
TRBV19,13,-,-,TRBJ2-7,TGTGCCAGTAGTTCAGGCGCGTGGGACGAGCAGTACTTC,CASSSGAWDEQYF
TRBV5-1,14,-,-,TRBJ2-7,TGCGCCAGCAGCCACAATGGAGGCTCCTACGAGCAGTACTTC,CASSHNGGSYEQYF
TRBV7-8,13,TRBD1,-,TRBJ1-2,TGTGCCAGCAGCTCGGGACAGGGAATCGGCTACACCTTC,CASSSGQGIGYTF
TRBV7-9,18,TRBD1,-,TRBJ2-7,TGTGCCAGCAGCTCCTCCCGCGTTCGACAGGGGATTACGTACGAGCAGTACTTC,CASSSSRVRQGITYEQYF
TRBV15,15,-,once,TRBJ1-2,TGTGCCACCAGCAGAGAAGGGGGGTCCAACTATGGCTACACCTTC,CATSREGGSNYGYTF
TRBV5-4,15,-,-,TRBJ2-1,TGTGCCAGCAGGGAAGCGGAAAGCTCCTACAATGAGCAGTTCTTC,CASREAESSYNEQFF
TRBV6-5,13,-,-,TRBJ2-1,TGTGCCAGCAGTTACTCGAGATACAATGAGCAGTTCTTC,CASSYSRYNEQFF
TRBV5-1,16,TRBD1,-,TRBJ2-2,TGCGCCAGCAGCTTGACATGGACAGGCAACACCGGGGAGCTGTTTTTT,CASSLTWTGNTGELFF
TRBV18,16,-,-,TRBJ1-1,TGTGCCAGCTCCACCACAGCCATAGGGGGTGGGACTGAAGCTTTCTTT,CASSTTAIGGGTEAFF
TRBV30,13,TRBD1,-,TRBJ1-5,TGTGCCTGGAGTTCAGGGGGAAATCAGCCCCAGCATTTT,CAWSSGGNQPQHF
TRBV2,12,TRBD1,once,TRBJ2-1,TGTGCCAGCAGTTTACAGGGGGATGAGCAGTTCTTC,CASSLQGDEQFF
TRBV9,15,-,once,TRBJ2-5,TGTGCCAGCAGCCGACGATCGGACGGGGTGGAGACCCAGTACTTC,CASSRRSDGVETQYF
TRBV27,18,TRBD1,-,TRBJ1-2,TGTGCCAGCAGTTTAAGGGGACAGGGAATGGCCTCTCACTATGGCTACACCTTC,CASSLRGQGMASHYGYTF
TRBV15,16,TRBD2,once,TRBJ2-5,TGTGCCACCAGCAGAGATTGGGCGACTAGCGGGGAGACCCAGTACTTC,CATSRDWATSGETQYF
TRBV27,15,TRBD1,-,TRBJ1-1,TGTGCCAGCAGTACACCGGGACAGGGGGCCACTGAAGCTTTCTTT,CASSTPGQGATEAFF
TRBV5-1,13,-,-,TRBJ1-2,TGCGCCAGCAGCTTGGCAGGGAGCGATGGCTACACCTTC,CASSLAGSDGYTF
TRBV19,17,-,-,TRBJ1-1,TGTGCCAGTAGTCCACAAACTGCGGGGTTGAGGGGCACTGAAGCTTTCTTT,CASSPQTAGLRGTEAFF
TRBV4-1,14,TRBD1,few,TRBJ1-1,TGCGCCAGCAGTTCAGGGGGCTTGAACACTGAAGCTTTCTTT,CASSSGGLNTEAFF
TRBV4-3,14,-,-,TRBJ2-5,TGCGCCAGCAGCCCCCGACTAGATGGGGAGACCCAGTACTTC,CASSPRLDGETQYF
TRBV4-3,16,TRBD1,-,TRBJ1-2,TGCGCCAGCAGCCAAGGGGGGACAGGGGTCTATGAAGGCTACACCTTC,CASSQGGTGVYEGYTF
TRBV7-3,14,TRBD1,-,TRBJ1-2,TGTGCCAGCAGCCAGGACAGGGCGAACTATGGCTACACCTTC,CASSQDRANYGYTF
TRBV6-9,16,TRBD2,-,TRBJ2-3,TGTGCCAGCAGCCCCCAGGCTAGCGGGAGCACAGATACGCAGTATTTT,CASSPQASGSTDTQYF